This TCR beta chain was obtained from a study of shared clonotypes between healthy human individuals. Only CD45RO-negative cells positively selected for CCR7 counted as naive CD8 cells, so terminally differentiated effector memory CD45RA+ cells were excluded. Concerning this clone: Its antigen is as yet unknown.

The CDR3 consists of 12 residues. In germline, CDR1 is MDHEN, CDR2 SYDVKM. Trimming removed 4 bases at V and 6 bases at J, with 10 bases between. Data came from immunoSEQ multiplex PCR; TCRdb stores just in-frame clones and leaves some out. The top ten hold approximately 1.7% of the sample, which has about 2.1 million clones, 93% seen once. General observations from the study: The study's rarefaction showed incomplete sorted-subset sequencing despite large depth.

Source material: naive CD8+ T cells from PBMCs. This clonotype was obtained from a man aged 18 to 29 in good health. Some clones in this sample may be carry-over from other donors' samples. This chain connects TRBV28 to TRBJ2-7; D ambiguous. The CDR3 region has the DNA TGTGCCAGCAGTTATGATTCCGGCGAGCAGTACTTC. Its protein is CASSYDSGEQYF.